The 11 T cell receptor beta chains presented below share a single source sample, sequenced in a study of OX40 agonist ivuxolimab in advanced cancers. The assay was immunoSEQ multiplex PCR, and TCRdb's table has in-frame clones only and misses some. The sample consists of 100,000 to 150,000 clones, about 90% of them appearing once. The sequences come from CD4+ or CD8+ T cells sorted from blood, collected in a trial of the OX40 agonist ivuxolimab. Source of these receptors: an adult with an advanced solid tumor such as melanoma, head and neck, liver or kidney cancer.

The V gene is TRBV7-3, the J gene TRBJ2-7; 7 nucleotides match TRBD1. Germline V gives CDR1 SGHTA, CDR2 FQGTGA. This CDR3 is 14 amino acids long. V shed 3 bases, J shed 8 bases, and the junction held 10 bases outside the gene matches. In nucleotides, the CDR3 is TGTGCCAGCAGCTTGTCCCGGGACAGTGATAAGCAGTACTTC. Residues: CASSLSRDSDKQYF.

Only a few counts were recorded for this clone. The sample carries other DNA sequences with the same CDR3. The chain is built from TRBV9 and TRBJ1-5; D not certain. Germline lookup yields CDR1 SGDLS and CDR2 YYNGEE. The CDR3 sequence is 14 residues long. V was trimmed by 0 bases and J by 0 bases, leaving 4 bases between them. The CDR3 loop is CASSVGDSNQPQHF. DNA for the CDR3: TGTGCCAGCAGCGTAGGCGATAGCAATCAGCCCCAGCATTTT.

This chain links TRBV25-1 with TRBJ1-3; D may be TRBD1 (5 bases). The germline CDR1 and CDR2 sequences are MGHDK and SYGVNS. The CDR3 totals 16 residues. The germline V and J ends were trimmed by 0 bases and 0 bases, with 9 bases remaining between them. CDR3 loop: CASSEYRGTSGNTIYF. The CDR3 DNA reads TGTGCCAGCAGTGAATATCGGGGGACCTCTGGAAACACCATATATTTT.

V is TRBV4-1 and J is TRBJ2-2, with D possibly TRBD2 on 6 matching bases. The CDR3 has 16 amino acids. Germline V gene sequence: CDR1 MGHRA, CDR2 YSYEKL. Trimming removed 3 bases at V and 5 bases at J, with 16 bases between. CDR3 loop: CASSQTVGRMTGELFF. CDR3 bases: TGCGCCAGCAGCCAGACTGTCGGGAGAATGACCGGGGAGCTGTTTTTT.

The genes are TRBV7-2 and TRBJ2-5, with TRBD2 identical over 7 bases. CDR1 and CDR2 from the germline V gene are SGHTA and FQGNSA. V lost 2 bases to trimming and J lost 4 bases; unmatched junction nucleotides: 10. CDR3 size: 16 residues. CDR3 residues: CASSLRPGGEGETQYF. In DNA form, the CDR3 reads TGTGCCAGCAGCTTACGTCCTGGGGGGGAAGGAGAGACCCAGTACTTC.

This clone has just one count. The CDR3 protein is CASRTEYSNQPQHF. Here the CDR3 DNA reads TGTGCCAGTAGGACGGAATATAGCAATCAGCCCCAGCATTTT. V usage is TRBV19 and J usage is TRBJ1-5; D ambiguous. Germline V lookup: CDR1 LNHDA, CDR2 SQIVND (reference sequence). V lost 6 bases and J lost 0, with 9 bases in between. CDR3 length: 14 amino acids.

The rearrangement uses TRBV7-2 and TRBJ2-1, with 7 positions matching TRBD1. The CDR3 loop spans 17 amino acids. Per germline, CDR1 SGHTA and CDR2 FQGNSA. V gave up 0 bases and J gave up 5 bases; unmatched junction bases: 10. Here the CDR3 DNA reads TGTGCCAGCAGCTTAGCTCTTCGACAGGGAATAAACAATGAGCAGTTCTTC. Translated, it gives CASSLALRQGINNEQFF.

J is TRBJ2-4 and V is TRBV7-8; no definite D call. Trimming stripped 5 bases from V and 6 bases from J, with 11 bases between. The germline gives CDR1 SGHVS, CDR2 FQNEAQ. The CDR3 has 13 amino acids. CDR3 loop: CASSQQLGNIQYF. The CDR3 nucleotides read TGTGCCAGCAGCCAGCAATTGGGAAACATTCAGTACTTC. Using reference TRBV7-8 and TRBJ2-4 for the parts outside the CDR3, the full variable domain is GAGVSQSPRYKVAKRGQDVALRCDPISGHVSLFWYQQALGQGPEFLTYFQNEAQLDKSGLPSDRFFAERPEGSVSTLKIQRTQQEDSAVYLCASSQQLGNIQYFGAGTRLSVL.

The chain links TRBV5-8 to TRBJ2-7, with D tentatively TRBD1 (6 bases). The CDR3 is 15 amino acids. In germline, CDR1 is SGHTS, CDR2 YDEGEE. V lost 3 bases, J lost 5 bases, and 18 bases lay in between. CDR3 nucleotide sequence: TGTGCCAGCAGCTCCCTAACAGGGTTTAGAGACGAGCAGTACTTC. Translated, it gives CASSSLTGFRDEQYF. Using reference TRBV5-8 and TRBJ2-7 for the parts outside the CDR3, the full variable domain is EAGVTQSPTHLIKTRGQQATLRCSPISGHTSVYWYQQALGLGLQFLLWYDEGEERNRGNFPPRFSGRQFPNYSSELNVNALELEDSALYLCASSSLTGFRDEQYFGPGTRLTVT.

This clone was recorded only once. This sequence joins TRBV14 and TRBJ2-2; perhaps D is TRBD1 or TRBD2 (5 bases each). Germline assignment: CDR1 SGHDN and CDR2 FVKESK. The CDR3 loop spans 13 amino acids. The ends were cut back, 1 base at V and 10 bases at J, with 10 bases in the middle. CDR3 coding DNA: TGTGCCAGCAGCCAAGGGGGGTTTGCGGAGCTGTTTTTT. Translated, it gives CASSQGGFAELFF.

The gene calls are TRBV6-5 and TRBJ1-3; D unresolved. The V and J ends lost 4 bases and 3 bases respectively, with 10 bases between them. The germline V gene encodes CDR1 MNHEY and CDR2 SVGAGI. CDR3 length equals 14 residues. The CDR3 coding sequence is TGTGCCAGCAGTTCCCGTTTCGGTGGAAACACCATATATTTT. Encoded protein: CASSSRFGGNTIYF.